One and the same sample provided the 19 T cell receptor beta chains below, sequenced in a study of T cell repertoires in cytomegalovirus infection (dated by TCRdb to the late 2010s). This sample was sequenced with an Illumina HiSeq 1500. TCRdb handled the public reads itself, with Q25 trimming in fastp and clone calling in MiXCR, and kept productive beta chains. Rows are combined by CDR3 protein, so each entry shows the most common genes and DNA. The table for this sample lists 500,000 or so distinct CDR3 sequences; approximately 17% of them were counted only once. The top ten hold roughly a quarter of the sample. Sequencing input: CD8+ T cells from PBMCs. These receptor sequences come from a human donor in good health (CMV status not recorded). Some clones in this sample may be carry-over from other donors' samples.

This clonotype was counted between two and nine times. This sequence joins TRBV7-9 and TRBJ1-2; maybe TRBD1 (6 bases). The ends were cut back, 2 bases at V and 8 bases at J, with 12 bases in the middle. This CDR3 region has 13 residues. Germline loops: CDR1 SEHNR, CDR2 FQNEAQ (reference sequence). CDR3 loop: CASSLQQGGGYTF. Written as DNA, the CDR3 is TGTGCCAGCAGCTTACAACAGGGAGGAGGCTACACCTTC.

This clonotype occurred a few times. The gene calls are TRBV28 and TRBJ2-3; TRBD2 might be the D (5 bases). Germline V CDR1 and CDR2: MDHEN, SYDVKM. CDR3 length equals 15 residues. Between the trimmed V and J ends, which lost 1 base and 6 bases, there was a span of 14 bases. CDR3 region: CASSLSEGVGDTQYF. The CDR3 nucleotides are TGTGCCAGCAGTTTATCCGAGGGCGTGGGGGATACGCAGTATTTT.

The sample holds many counts of this clonotype. The V call is TRBV29-1, the J call TRBJ2-7; 7 bases align to TRBD1. With 7 bases clipped from V and 1 base from J, the junction kept 7 bases outside the gene matches. Germline lookup yields CDR1 SQVTM and CDR2 ANQGSEA. The CDR3 consists of 13 residues. As DNA, the CDR3 is TGCAGCGCCGGGACAGACAATTCCTACGAGCAGTACTTC. It encodes CSAGTDNSYEQYF.

The sample holds many counts of this clonotype. The chain carries TRBV19 and TRBJ1-1; D possibly corresponds to TRBD1 (5 bases). The length of the CDR3 is 13 residues. The germline V gene has CDR1 LNHDA and CDR2 SQIVND (reference sequence). The germline V and J ends were trimmed by 9 bases and 5 bases, with 16 bases remaining between them. CDR3 nucleotide sequence: TGTGCCAGCAGCATTGGGGGGGGGACTGAAGCTTTCTTT. This encodes CASSIGGGTEAFF.

This clonotype has at least ten counts. The chain employs TRBV29-1 and TRBJ2-3, with 7 bases identical to TRBD1. The CDR3 has 13 amino acids. In germline, CDR1 is SQVTM, CDR2 ANQGSEA. V trimming: 3 bases; J trimming: 3 bases; junction bases outside the gene matches: 3. The CDR3 spells CSVDPTGTDTQYF. The CDR3 nucleotides read TGCAGCGTTGACCCGACAGGGACAGATACGCAGTATTTT.

This clonotype was recorded at least ten times. The chain joins TRBV6-2 or TRBV6-3 to TRBJ2-1, with D hard to call. The CDR3 consists of 11 residues. Trimming left V 2 bases short and J 8 bases short, with 4 bases between. Germline V gene lookup returns CDR1 MNHEY and CDR2 SVGEGT. The CDR3 protein is CASSYAHEQFF. As DNA, the CDR3 is TGTGCCAGCAGTTACGCCCATGAGCAGTTCTTC.

The table lists this clonotype with many counts. This sequence joins TRBV4-2 and TRBJ2-3; TRBD2 matches at 7 bases. Looked up from germline, CDR1 is LGHNA and CDR2 is YNFKEQ. V shed 6 bases, J shed 8 bases, and the junction held 14 bases outside the gene matches. This CDR3 is built from 15 residues. Here the CDR3 DNA reads TGTGCCAGCAGAAGAGCGGGGTCTAGCACGGGTACGCAGTATTTT. Encoded protein: CASRRAGSSTGTQYF.

The chain uses TRBV3-1 and TRBJ1-5, with TRBD1 as a possible D gene (5 bases). The CDR3 spans 15 residues. V lost 0 bases and J lost 9, with 15 bases in between. CDR1 is LGHDT and CDR2 is YNNKEL in the germline V gene (reference sequence). CDR3 residues: CASSQDRGARRPQHF. The CDR3 DNA follows: TGTGCCAGCAGCCAAGATCGGGGCGCTCGCCGGCCCCAGCATTTT.

J is TRBJ2-7 and V is TRBV19; possibly TRBD1 for D (6 bases). CDR1 is LNHDA and CDR2 is SQIVND in the germline V gene (reference sequence). The V end was cut by 6 bases, the J end by 2 bases, with 17 bases between. The CDR3 has 15 amino acids. Written as DNA, the CDR3 is TGTGCCAGTAGCCTAGGGCTTGAGGGGGCCTACGAGCAGTACTTC. This codes for CASSLGLEGAYEQYF.

The chain links TRBV15 to TRBJ2-1, with 8 bases identical to TRBD2. CDR3 size: 15 residues. The junction had 5 bases not matched to a gene; V was cut back by 7 bases and J by 0 bases. CDR1 LNHNV and CDR2 YYDKDF come from the germline V gene (reference sequence). CDR3 region: CATTGGLVSYNEQFF. In DNA, the CDR3 is TGTGCCACCACCGGGGGACTAGTCTCCTACAATGAGCAGTTCTTC. The complete variable domain, with remaining parts taken from reference TRBV15 and TRBJ2-1, reads DAMVIQNPRYQVTQFGKPVTLSCSQTLNHNVMYWYQQKSSQAPKLLFHYYDKDFNNEADTPDNFQSRRPNTSFCFLDIRSPGLGDTAMYLCATTGGLVSYNEQFFGPGTRLTVL.

The chain recombines TRBV7-6 with TRBJ1-3; 7 bases line up with TRBD1. The length of the CDR3 is 16 residues. V shed 0 bases, J shed 1 base, and the junction held 3 bases outside the gene matches. Germline-derived CDR1 and CDR2 are SGHVS and FNYEAQ. The CDR3 region is CASSLAQGGSGNTIYF. The CDR3 nucleotides are TGTGCCAGCAGCTTAGCCCAGGGGGGTTCTGGAAACACCATATATTTT.

V usage is TRBV5-1 and J usage is TRBJ1-2; D may be TRBD1 (5 bases). The germline V and J ends were trimmed by 2 bases and 3 bases, with 14 bases remaining between them. This CDR3 comprises 15 residues. Germline CDR1 and CDR2: SGHRS and YFSETQ. The CDR3 bases are TGCGCCAGCAGCTTAGGGACGGGGTATCACTATGGCTACACCTTC. It codes for CASSLGTGYHYGYTF.

The chain couples TRBV6-5 to TRBJ1-2, with TRBD1 as a possible D gene (5 bases). The CDR3 loop spans 13 amino acids. V lost 5 bases and J lost 8, with 15 bases in between. The germline V gene encodes CDR1 MNHEY and CDR2 SVGAGI. In nucleotides, the CDR3 is TGTGCCAGCAGTAGACAGCCTTATGAAGGCTACACCTTC. Translated: CASSRQPYEGYTF.

This clonotype was found a few times. The CDR3 sequence is CASSFRAPGTYTDTQYF. Written as DNA, the CDR3 is TGTGCCAGCAGTTTTAGGGCTCCCGGGACCTACACAGATACGCAGTATTTT. The J gene is TRBJ2-3, the V gene TRBV27, with D possibly being TRBD1 or TRBD2 (5 bases each). The germline V gene encodes CDR1 MNHEY and CDR2 SMNVEV (reference sequence). The V and J ends lost 3 bases and 2 bases respectively, with 18 bases between them. The CDR3 contains 17 residues.

This clonotype was recorded many times. This rearrangement joins TRBV5-5 to TRBJ1-1, with 8 bases aligning to TRBD1. The CDR3 spans 13 residues. With V trimmed by 5 bases and J by 5 bases, 5 bases remained unmatched. CDR1 and CDR2 (germline): SGHKS, YYEKEE (reference sequence). The CDR3 nucleotides read TGTGCCAGCAGAGGACAGGGTAGGACTGAAGCTTTCTTT. It specifies CASRGQGRTEAFF.

To note about this clonotype: A much more abundant neighbour one base away suggests this may be a read error. The chain joins TRBV20-1 to TRBJ2-2, with D tentatively TRBD1 (6 bases). Germline V gene data show CDR1 as DFQATT and CDR2 as SNEGSKA (reference sequence). The CDR3 totals 14 residues. CDR3 DNA: TGCAGTGCTAGAGGGACAGCGAACACCGGGGTGCTGTTTTTT. Amino acid sequence: CSARGTANTGVLFF.

The rearrangement links TRBV19 to TRBJ1-1; D call uncertain. Looked up from germline, CDR1 is LNHDA and CDR2 is SQIVND (reference sequence). The CDR3 totals 14 residues. The V end was cut by 0 bases, the J end by 10 bases, with 15 bases between. For the CDR3, the DNA is TGTGCCAGTAGTATAGATTTTACGGGCCCGGGAGCTTTCTTT. Protein sequence: CASSIDFTGPGAFF.

There are a few counts of this clonotype. The V gene is TRBV27, the J gene TRBJ1-5; 11 positions agree with TRBD1. Per germline, CDR1 MNHEY and CDR2 SMNVEV (reference sequence). The V gene end was trimmed by 3 bases and the J gene end by 7 bases; junction bases not matched to a gene: 8. This CDR3 spans 16 amino acids. In nucleotides, the CDR3 is TGTGCCAGCAGTTTGTCCGGGACAGGGGGAAAGCAGCCCCAGCATTTT. As protein: CASSLSGTGGKQPQHF.

This clonotype was counted a few times. The gene calls are TRBV5-1 and TRBJ2-5; possibly TRBD1 or TRBD2 for D (5 bases each). Germline V gene data show CDR1 as SGHRS and CDR2 as YFSETQ. The CDR3 covers 14 residues. V dropped 1 base and J dropped 1 base, with 8 bases sitting between them. CDR3 DNA sequence: TGCGCCAGCAGCTTGTACGGGACCCAAGAGACCCAGTACTTC. Its translation is CASSLYGTQETQYF.